What follows are 30 T cell receptor beta chains derived from one specimen sequenced in a study of blood T cell repertoires in COVID-19. TCRdb's table, derived via immunoSEQ multiplex PCR, lists solely in-frame clones and lacks some. The sample records about 200,000 clones, around 75% being singletons. The sequencing sample was made of peripheral blood. Source of these receptors: a woman in her forties with COVID-19, enrolled during active disease.

The chain employs TRBV5-1 and TRBJ2-5; possible D gene TRBD2, 5 bases. The length of the CDR3 is 13 residues. Germline V gene sequence: CDR1 SGHRS, CDR2 YFSETQ. Trimming removed 4 bases at V and 5 bases at J, with 12 bases between. The CDR3 region is CASSRDSKETQYF. The CDR3 nucleotides read TGCGCCAGCAGCCGGGATTCGAAGGAGACCCAGTACTTC.

The V and J genes are TRBV27 and TRBJ1-5, with D perhaps TRBD1 (5 bases). The CDR3 has 16 residues. The V gene lost 6 bases and the J gene lost 4 bases, with 19 bases spanning the gap. Germline V gives CDR1 MNHEY, CDR2 SMNVEV (reference sequence). CDR3 in amino acids: CASSQSLGQPNQPQHF. Written as DNA, the CDR3 is TGTGCCAGCAGCCAATCCTTGGGGCAGCCGAATCAGCCCCAGCATTTT.

V usage is TRBV19 and J usage is TRBJ1-1; possibly TRBD1 for D (6 bases). The CDR3 is 14 residues long. V lost 3 bases and J lost 3, with 11 bases in between. The germline V gene encodes CDR1 LNHDA and CDR2 SQIVND (reference sequence). The CDR3 DNA reads TGTGCCAGTAGTATGTCAGGGGTGTACACTGAAGCTTTCTTT. This sequence encodes CASSMSGVYTEAFF.

This clone was observed once. Additional DNA sequences in this sample encode the identical CDR3. This sequence joins TRBV18 and TRBJ1-2; 7 bases agree with TRBD1. Germline CDR1 KGHSH, CDR2 LQKENI. The CDR3 totals 13 residues. J gave up 4 bases and V 3 bases, and 2 bases lay outside the gene matches. CDR3 in amino acids: CASSPDRAYGYTF. The CDR3 coding sequence is TGTGCCAGCTCACCCGACAGGGCCTATGGCTACACCTTC.

This chain links TRBV7-2 with TRBJ2-7; TRBD2 is a possible D gene (6 bases). CDR3 size: 13 residues. The germline V gene has CDR1 SGHTA and CDR2 FQGNSA. V shed 0 bases and J shed 7 bases, with 10 bases lying between them. CDR3 amino acids: CASSLAEGWEQYF. The CDR3 nucleotides are TGTGCCAGCAGCTTAGCGGAGGGTTGGGAGCAGTACTTC.

The chain uses TRBV10-3 and TRBJ2-2, with 10 bases matching TRBD2. The junction had 4 bases not matched to a gene; V was cut back by 7 bases and J by 5 bases. CDR1 and CDR2 from the germline V gene are ENHRY and SYGVKD. This CDR3 region has 14 residues. Here the CDR3 reads CAIKREGLTGELFF. The CDR3 DNA is TGTGCCATCAAGCGGGAGGGCCTAACCGGGGAGCTGTTTTTT.

This chain connects TRBV23-1 to TRBJ2-1, with 7 bases fitting TRBD2. TRBV23-1 is an ORF, with its function uncertain. This CDR3 has 15 residues. J lost 7 bases, V lost 7 bases, and 13 bases had no gene match. The CDR3 protein is CASTPGGPGGNEQFF. Here the CDR3 DNA reads TGCGCCAGCACACCCGGGGGACCGGGGGGAAATGAGCAGTTCTTC.

This CDR3 reads CASRGGDRVAGELFF. The DNA for the CDR3 is TGTGCCAGCCGCGGAGGGGACAGGGTAGCCGGGGAGCTGTTTTTT. The J gene is TRBJ2-2, the V gene TRBV6-5; TRBD1 agrees at 9 bases. V lost 8 bases and J lost 6; bases outside the gene matches: 10. Germline assignment: CDR1 MNHEY and CDR2 SVGAGI. The CDR3 totals 15 residues.

This chain uses TRBV13 with TRBJ1-2, with D maybe TRBD1 (5 bases). There are 13 residues in the CDR3. Germline loops: CDR1 PRHDT, CDR2 FYEKMQ (reference sequence). The ends were cut back, 4 bases at V and 7 bases at J, with 13 bases in the middle. CDR3 sequence reads: CASSSWGVAGYTF. Here the CDR3 DNA reads TGTGCCAGCAGCTCGTGGGGGGTAGCTGGCTACACCTTC.

This clone has a count of ten or more. This rearrangement joins TRBV6-5 to TRBJ2-5, with 11 bases aligning to TRBD1. Trimming cost V 5 bases and J 6 bases; bases outside gene matches: 5. The length of the CDR3 is 14 residues. Germline CDR1 and CDR2: MNHEY and SVGAGI. The CDR3 region has the DNA TGTGCCAGCAGTCTGGACAGGGGGCTCAAGACCCAGTACTTC. Translated, it gives CASSLDRGLKTQYF.

The V call is TRBV18, the J call TRBJ1-3; D is possibly TRBD1 (6 bases). There are 21 residues in the CDR3. Germline-derived CDR1 and CDR2 are KGHSH and LQKENI. The ends were cut back, 4 bases at V and 1 base at J, with 29 bases in the middle. The CDR3 loop is CASSQVPETGSPVGSGNTIYF. The CDR3 DNA reads TGTGCCAGCTCACAGGTGCCGGAGACAGGATCCCCGGTGGGGTCTGGAAACACCATATATTTT. The variable domain in full, with the rest retrieved from reference TRBV18 and TRBJ1-3, is NAGVMQNPRHLVRRRGQEARLRCSPMKGHSHVYWYRQLPEEGLKFMVYLQKENIIDESGMPKERFSAEFPKEGPSILRIQQVVRGDSAAYFCASSQVPETGSPVGSGNTIYFGEGSWLTVV.

The chain carries TRBV5-8 and TRBJ2-1, with a possible D match to TRBD1 (6 bases). V lost 8 bases and J lost 7, with 16 bases in between. In germline, CDR1 is SGHTS, CDR2 YDEGEE. The CDR3 has 13 residues. The CDR3 region is CASRAGVGNEQFF. The CDR3 bases are TGTGCCAGTCGGGCAGGGGTGGGGAATGAGCAGTTCTTC. Supplemented by reference TRBV5-8 and TRBJ2-1, the full variable domain reads EAGVTQSPTHLIKTRGQQATLRCSPISGHTSVYWYQQALGLGLQFLLWYDEGEERNRGNFPPRFSGRQFPNYSSELNVNALELEDSALYLCASRAGVGNEQFFGPGTRLTVL.

The chain is built from TRBV5-4 and TRBJ2-3, with TRBD2 matching 7 bases. The CDR3 runs to 16 residues. From germline, CDR1 is SGHNT and CDR2 YYREEE (reference sequence). Trimming removed 1 base from V and 2 bases from J; junction bases left unmatched: 7. CDR3 loop: CASSLLLSGVTDTQYF. As DNA, the CDR3 is TGTGCCAGCAGCTTGTTACTAAGCGGGGTCACAGATACGCAGTATTTT.

The CDR3 spells CASSSGTVLYEQYF. The CDR3 coding sequence is TGTGCCAGCAGCTCAGGGACAGTTCTGTACGAGCAGTACTTC. The chain uses TRBV7-8 and TRBJ2-7, with TRBD1 identical over 7 bases. The germline V gene encodes CDR1 SGHVS and CDR2 FQNEAQ. V lost 4 bases, J lost 4 bases, and 7 bases stayed unmatched. The CDR3 consists of 14 residues.

This rearrangement joins TRBV2 to TRBJ1-2, with D possibly matching TRBD1 (6 bases). Trimming shortened V by 4 bases and J by 3 bases, and 15 bases separated the two germline ends. Germline values: CDR1 SNHLY, CDR2 FYNNEI. The CDR3 is 15 residues long. The chain's CDR3 is CASSVDRQPHYGYTF. The CDR3 DNA is TGTGCCAGCAGTGTTGACAGGCAACCTCACTATGGCTACACCTTC.

The V call is TRBV19, the J call TRBJ1-5; no clear D. CDR3 length: 17 amino acids. Looked up from germline, CDR1 is LNHDA and CDR2 is SQIVND (reference sequence). V was pared by 5 bases and J by 0 bases, with 17 bases between. CDR3 sequence (DNA): TGTGCCAGTAGTCTCAACCCCCTGGGCCTTAGCAATCAGCCCCAGCATTTT. Amino acids: CASSLNPLGLSNQPQHF.

The V gene is TRBV5-1, the J gene TRBJ1-3, with unresolved D. V lost 0 bases, J lost 0 bases, and 4 bases lay in between. The V gene's germline CDR1 is SGHRS and CDR2 YFSETQ. CDR3 length: 14 residues. CDR3 sequence (DNA): TGCGCCAGCAGCTTGGGACACTCTGGAAACACCATATATTTT. Its translation: CASSLGHSGNTIYF.

The chain links TRBV10-3 to TRBJ2-7; 9 nucleotides line up with TRBD2. Unmatched junction bases numbered 8, after V lost 9 bases and J lost 5 bases. Germline CDR1 and CDR2: ENHRY and SYGVKD. The CDR3 covers 13 residues. This CDR3 is CAIKAGGRDEQYF. CDR3 coding DNA: TGTGCCATTAAAGCGGGAGGTCGCGACGAGCAGTACTTC.

The chain employs TRBV7-2 and TRBJ2-5; 9 bases are a match to TRBD2. V lost 2 bases to trimming and J lost 4 bases; unmatched junction nucleotides: 2. The germline V gene has CDR1 SGHTA and CDR2 FQGNSA. CDR3 length: 14 residues. CDR3 sequence (DNA): TGTGCCAGCAGCTTAACAGCGGGGGGAGAGACCCAGTACTTC. It is translated as CASSLTAGGETQYF.

This chain joins TRBV11-2 and TRBJ2-1, with 13 bases lining up with TRBD2. This CDR3 has 18 amino acids. V dropped 3 bases and J dropped 2; count of bases not matched to a gene: 7. The V gene's germline CDR1 is SGHAT and CDR2 FQNNGV. The CDR3 coding sequence is TGTGCCAGCAGCTTGGGTAGGACTAGCGGGAGTACCTACAATGAGCAGTTCTTC. This sequence encodes CASSLGRTSGSTYNEQFF. Variable domain in full (rest from reference TRBV11-2 and TRBJ2-1): EAGVAQSPRYKIIEKRQSVAFWCNPISGHATLYWYQQILGQGPKLLIQFQNNGVVDDSQLPKDRFSAERLKGVDSTLKIQPAKLEDSAVYLCASSLGRTSGSTYNEQFFGPGTRLTVL.

This clone has a single count. This rearrangement joins TRBV30 to TRBJ2-7; D gene unclear. The V end was cut by 0 bases, the J end by 3 bases, with 9 bases between. The germline V gene has CDR1 GTSNPN and CDR2 SVGIG (reference sequence). The CDR3 spans 13 residues. The CDR3 loop is CAWSVNSFYEQYF. The CDR3 bases are TGTGCCTGGAGTGTAAACAGCTTCTACGAGCAGTACTTC. Supplemented by reference TRBV30 and TRBJ2-7, the full variable domain reads SQTIHQWPATLVQPVGSPLSLECTVEGTSNPNLYWYRQAAGRGLQLLFYSVGIGQISSEVPQNLSASRPQDRQFILSSKKLLLSDSGFYLCAWSVNSFYEQYFGPGTRLTVT.

The V and J genes are TRBV19 and TRBJ2-7, with D perhaps matching TRBD1 (5 bases). Germline assignment: CDR1 LNHDA and CDR2 SQIVND (reference sequence). V was clipped by 4 bases and J by 0 bases, with 7 bases between them. The CDR3 totals 13 residues. The CDR3 here is CASSRQGSYEQYF. CDR3 nucleotides: TGTGCCAGTAGTAGGCAGGGCTCCTACGAGCAGTACTTC.

There are a few counts of this clone. The chain is built from TRBV5-1 and TRBJ2-7, with 11 bases that match TRBD2. There are 18 residues in the CDR3. Germline assignment: CDR1 SGHRS and CDR2 YFSETQ. The V gene end was trimmed by 0 bases and the J gene end by 4 bases; junction bases not matched to a gene: 12. The CDR3 protein is CASSLAPPSGRPLYEQYF. In DNA form, the CDR3 reads TGCGCCAGCAGCTTGGCCCCCCCTAGCGGGAGGCCACTGTACGAGCAGTACTTC.

The CDR3 bases are TGTGCCAGCAGCCTCTTCAGGGGATTAAGGAACACTGAAGCTTTCTTT. It codes for CASSLFRGLRNTEAFF. V usage is TRBV3-1 (or the pseudogene TRBV3-2) and J usage is TRBJ1-1; a weak D match, TRBD1 (6 bases). The V gene lost 4 bases and the J gene lost 1 base, with 16 bases spanning the gap. CDR1 is LGHDT, CDR2 YNNKEL, per germline (reference sequence). This CDR3 is built from 16 residues.

In its sample, this clone was seen once. The chain is built from TRBV4-1 and TRBJ2-3, with 9 bases that match TRBD2. From germline, CDR1 is MGHRA and CDR2 YSYEKL. The V gene end was trimmed by 4 bases and the J gene end by 0 bases; junction bases not matched to a gene: 11. The CDR3 has 18 amino acids. CDR3 in DNA: TGCGCCAGCAGCCTAGAGTACACAGCGGGGGGAAGCACAGATACGCAGTATTTT. It codes for CASSLEYTAGGSTDTQYF.

The chain uses TRBV19 and TRBJ2-5; TRBD1 matches at 7 bases. The CDR3 loop spans 14 amino acids. Germline V gives CDR1 LNHDA, CDR2 SQIVND (reference sequence). V lost 7 bases and J lost 2; bases outside the gene matches: 7. The DNA for the CDR3 is TGTGCCAGTAAGAGGCCGGGACAGCAAGAGACCCAGTACTTC. It encodes CASKRPGQQETQYF.

The chain couples TRBV4-2 to TRBJ2-3; D is perhaps TRBD1 (5 bases). The V end was cut by 5 bases, the J end by 5 bases, with 17 bases between. This CDR3 is built from 15 residues. Germline V gene data show CDR1 as LGHNA and CDR2 as YNFKEQ. CDR3 in DNA: TGTGCCAGCAGCAATGGAAACAAGGGGCTAGATACGCAGTATTTT. The encoded protein is CASSNGNKGLDTQYF.

The J gene is TRBJ1-6, the V gene TRBV7-9; possibly TRBD1 for D (5 bases). The germline V gene encodes CDR1 SEHNR and CDR2 FQNEAQ (reference sequence). Trimming left V 5 bases short and J 5 bases short, with 10 bases between. The CDR3 has 14 residues. CDR3 DNA sequence: TGTGCCAGCAGCGTCTCGGGGGATAATTCACCCCTCCACTTT. It specifies CASSVSGDNSPLHF. The variable domain in full, completed from reference TRBV7-9 and TRBJ1-6, reads DTGVSQNPRHKITKRGQNVTFRCDPISEHNRLYWYRQTLGQGPEFLTYFQNEAQLEKSRLLSDRFSAERPKGSFSTLEIQRTEQGDSAMYLCASSVSGDNSPLHFGNGTRLTVT.

The chain recombines TRBV18 with TRBJ1-6; 9 bases fit TRBD1. The germline V gene has CDR1 KGHSH and CDR2 LQKENI. This CDR3 has 15 residues. The junction had 6 bases not matched to a gene; V was cut back by 3 bases and J by 9 bases. The DNA for the CDR3 is TGTGCCAGCTCACCTGACAGGGGGAGCGTTTCACCCCTCCACTTT. It encodes CASSPDRGSVSPLHF.

The chain couples TRBV5-6 to TRBJ2-1; 9 bases align to TRBD1. V trimming: 5 bases; J trimming: 2 bases; junction bases outside the gene matches: 5. There are 15 residues in the CDR3. Germline lookup yields CDR1 SGHDT and CDR2 YYEEEE. The CDR3 DNA reads TGTGCCAGCAGTTTCGGGGACAGGGCCTACAATGAGCAGTTCTTC. Its protein is CASSFGDRAYNEQFF.